Included here is one T cell receptor beta chain sequence, with context. Antigen unknown. The CDR3 is 18 amino acids. The germline V gene has CDR1 MNHEY and CDR2 SMNVEV (reference sequence). V lost 0 bases and J lost 2; bases outside the gene matches: 11. This record comes from a study of human thymus T cells. Whole-study results and caveats: In unrelated individuals, thymic repertoires overlapped highly, according to related research.

Repertoires were generated with immunoSEQ multiplex PCR, while TCRdb's copy carries only in-frame clones and drops some. The sample holds fewer than 90,000 clones; nearly 98% are singletons and the top ten take 0.025% to 0.04%. Resected material from corrective heart surgery provided the thymus tissue analysed. The sequencing input was thymus tissue. J is TRBJ2-7 and V is TRBV27; 9 nucleotides match TRBD1. This clonotype originated in a boy less than two years old with a congenital heart defect but otherwise immunologically healthy. The CDR3 bases are TGTGCCAGCAGTTTATCGGAAACTCACAGGGGGCCGACCTACGAGCAGTACTTC. Amino acids: CASSLSETHRGPTYEQYF.